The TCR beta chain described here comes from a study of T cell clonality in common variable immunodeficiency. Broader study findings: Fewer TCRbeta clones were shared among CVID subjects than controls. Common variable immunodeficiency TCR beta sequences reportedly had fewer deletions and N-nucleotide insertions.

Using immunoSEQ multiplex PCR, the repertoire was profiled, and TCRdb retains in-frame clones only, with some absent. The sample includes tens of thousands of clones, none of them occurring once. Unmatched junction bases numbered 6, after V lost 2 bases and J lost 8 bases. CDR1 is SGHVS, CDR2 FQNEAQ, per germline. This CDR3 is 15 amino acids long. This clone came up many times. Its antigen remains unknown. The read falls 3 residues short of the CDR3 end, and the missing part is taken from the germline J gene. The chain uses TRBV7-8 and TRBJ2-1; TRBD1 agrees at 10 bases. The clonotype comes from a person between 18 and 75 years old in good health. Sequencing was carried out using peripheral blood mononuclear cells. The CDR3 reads CASSLRTGGTDEQFF. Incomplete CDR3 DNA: TGTGCCAGCAGCTTAAGGACAGGGGGAACGGATGAG.